This entry describes one T cell receptor (beta chain). Its specific antigen is unknown. The input lacks base qualities; no much larger clone sits a single base away. The patients who supplied the archived tumor blocks had received no neoadjuvant therapy before resection. For the preserved-tissue arm, the study drew on around 30 surgical resection samples taken from some 25 pancreatic ductal adenocarcinoma patients who had not been treated previously. DNA for the resection arm was extracted from ten 5-micron curls of FFPE tumor lying next to the multiplex immunohistochemistry slide. This record comes from a study of CXCR4 blockade with PD-1 therapy in pancreatic cancer (dated by TCRdb to the late 2010s). Turning to the overall study: The study combined multiplex immunohistochemistry and TCRbeta immunosequencing of resected pancreatic ductal adenocarcinoma with ex vivo slice culture testing PD-1 and CXCR4 blockade. Two geographically distinct regions were TCR-sequenced from each of a handful of tumors to assess intratumoral heterogeneity. Broader findings and caveats from the paper: Because only TCRbeta chains were sequenced, true antigen-specificity overlap among convergent dominant clones remained unconfirmed while awaiting paired alpha-beta single-cell sequencing. Although tumors showed clonal expansion, with a mean productive clonality of approximately 0.15 compared with 0.045 to 0.05 in healthy blood, clonality was not correlated with survival. Amino acid clone frequency correlated strongly with the number of distinct nucleotide rearrangements encoding it, suggesting convergent selection by common tumor antigens.

TCRbeta CDR3 regions were immunosequenced from extracted DNA using the immunoSEQ Assay at Adaptive Biotechnologies. Concerning the study's data processing: To measure the absolute abundance of each unique TCRbeta CDR3, the sequences were collapsed and filtered. Clonality was calculated as 1 minus Pielou's evenness, with only productive in-frame rearrangements included in the computation. Regional overlap tracked the top 100 nucleotide rearrangements across paired samples, with Morisita index comparing paired versus unrelated samples. The immunoSEQ Rearrangement Details tool was used to assess convergence of nucleotide rearrangements onto identical amino acid sequences. TCRdb provides this immuneACCESS table in a form limited to in-frame rearrangements. Some clones are lacking; in checked studies, under half of them reflect an unresolved V gene, and why the rest are absent is not known. V, J and clone size derive from that table, while D and trimming were established from the DNA sequence. Here the sample has roughly 3,000 clones; more than 30% occur a single time. The ten largest make up approximately 25% of the sample.

Via the germline V gene (reference sequence), CDR1 is LNHDA and CDR2 SQIVND. A distance of 17 bases separates the germline ends of V and J, which lose 6 bases and 3 bases respectively. Its CDR3 holds 15 amino acids, cysteine through phenylalanine. Only the CDR3 DNA stays, 45 bases, in frame from base 1. This TCR was recovered from a human donor with pancreatic ductal adenocarcinoma. Sample: tumor tissue. Recombination linked TRBV19 to TRBJ1-1; no D gene can be assigned with confidence. The bases read TGTGCCAGTAGCAGGTCCTCTGATGAGGACACTGAAGCTTTCTTT. Translated, it reads CASSRSSDEDTEAFF. The full variable domain, completed from the reference TRBV19 and TRBJ1-1 proteins outside the CDR3, reads DGGITQSPKYLFRKEGQNVTLSCEQNLNHDAMYWYRQDPGQGLRLIYYSQIVNDFQKGDIAEGYSVSREKKESFPLTVTSAQKNPTAFYLCASSRSSDEDTEAFFGQGTRLTVV.